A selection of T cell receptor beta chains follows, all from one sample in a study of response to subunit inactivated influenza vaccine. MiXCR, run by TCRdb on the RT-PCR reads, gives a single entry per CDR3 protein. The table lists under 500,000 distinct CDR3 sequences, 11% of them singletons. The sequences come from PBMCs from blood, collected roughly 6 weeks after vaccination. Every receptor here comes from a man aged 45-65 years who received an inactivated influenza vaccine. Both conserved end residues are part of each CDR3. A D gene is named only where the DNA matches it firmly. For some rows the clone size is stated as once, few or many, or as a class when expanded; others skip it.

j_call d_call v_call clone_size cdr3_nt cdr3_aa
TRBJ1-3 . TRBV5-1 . TGCGCCAGCAGTCTTGCCTTAGGCTCTGGAAACACCATATATTTT CASSLALGSGNTIYF
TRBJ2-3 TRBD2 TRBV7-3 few TGTGCCAGTTCATACGGGGGGGTCACAGATACGCAGTATTTT CASSYGGVTDTQYF
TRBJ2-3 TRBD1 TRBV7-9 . TGTGCCAGCAGCCCAGAGGGACAGACAGATACGCAGTATTTT CASSPEGQTDTQYF
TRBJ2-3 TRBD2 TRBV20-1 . TGCAGTGCTCGGGGAGGACTAGCGGGGGAAAGACTCACAGATACGCAGTATTTT CSARGGLAGERLTDTQYF
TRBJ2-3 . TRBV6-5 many TGTGCCAGCAGTTACTCCACAGTCAATACGCAGTATTTT CASSYSTVNTQYF
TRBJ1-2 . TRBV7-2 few TGTGCCAGCAGCTTCAGTCCAGGGGTCGGCTACACCTTC CASSFSPGVGYTF
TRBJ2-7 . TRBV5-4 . TGTGCCAGCAGCTTGGGGAGACAAGGCCCTGACGAGCAGTACTTC CASSLGRQGPDEQYF
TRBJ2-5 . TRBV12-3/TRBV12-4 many TGTGCCAGCAGTTTCCGGGGGTACCAAGAGACCCAGTACTTC CASSFRGYQETQYF
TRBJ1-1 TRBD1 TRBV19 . TGTGCCAGTAGTACGACAGGGTTGGCTGAAGCTTTCTTT CASSTTGLAEAFF
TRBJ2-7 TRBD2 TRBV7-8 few TGTGCCAGCAGCGAAGGACTAGCTCTCTACGAGCAGTACTTC CASSEGLALYEQYF
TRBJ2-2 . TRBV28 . TGTGCCAGCAGTCCGTGGGTCGATACCGGGGAGCTGTTTTTT CASSPWVDTGELFF
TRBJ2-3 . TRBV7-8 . TGTGCCAGCAGCTCCTCGGTGGGGTGGGCGCAGTATTTT CASSSSVGWAQYF
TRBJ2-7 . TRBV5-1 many TGCGCCAGCAGCCCGAACCCTCTTCTGAAAGAGCAGTACTTC CASSPNPLLKEQYF
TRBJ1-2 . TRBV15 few TGTGCCACCAGCAGAGAAGCAGGGGACTATGGCTACACCTTC CATSREAGDYGYTF
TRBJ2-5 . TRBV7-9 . TGTGCCATCCGCGAGGGGGGGGCTGGAGAGACCCAGTACTTC CAIREGGAGETQYF
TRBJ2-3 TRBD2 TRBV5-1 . TGCGCCAGCAGCTTGGCAGCGGGAGGGCGGGATACGCAGTATTTT CASSLAAGGRDTQYF
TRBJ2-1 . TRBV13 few TGTGCCAGCAGCTTAGGCAGGGGCGCAGGTTACAATGAGCAGTTCTTC CASSLGRGAGYNEQFF
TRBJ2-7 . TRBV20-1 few TGCAGTGCCAGCCCGGTTCAGCCGCGGTACGAGCAGTACTTC CSASPVQPRYEQYF
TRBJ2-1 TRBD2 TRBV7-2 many TGTGCCAGCAGTCGTACTAGCGGGATGGGGTACAATGAGCAGTTCTTC CASSRTSGMGYNEQFF
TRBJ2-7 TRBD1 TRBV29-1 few TGCAGCGCTACGGGACAGGGTCTCTACGAGCAGTACTTC CSATGQGLYEQYF
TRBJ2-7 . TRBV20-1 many TGCAGTGCTAGCAGGTCCGTCGCTACCTACGAGCAGTACTTC CSASRSVATYEQYF
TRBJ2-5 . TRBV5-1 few TGCGCCAGCAGCTTGTGGACGGGGATCAGTGAAGAGACCCAGTACTTC CASSLWTGISEETQYF
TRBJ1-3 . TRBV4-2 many TGTGCCAGCAGCCAAGATGGGCACAGCCCCGGAAACACCATATATTTT CASSQDGHSPGNTIYF
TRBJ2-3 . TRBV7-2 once TGTGCCAGCAGCGGCCGTTCGGGAGATACGCAGTATTTT CASSGRSGDTQYF
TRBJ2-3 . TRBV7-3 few TGTGCCAGCAGCTTTAGCGGGGACAGGGCAGATACGCAGTATTTT CASSFSGDRADTQYF
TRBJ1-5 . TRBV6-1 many TGTGCCAGCAGTGTTTCAGGAAGCAATCAGCCCCAGCATTTT CASSVSGSNQPQHF
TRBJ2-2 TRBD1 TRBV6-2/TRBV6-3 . TGTGCCAGCAGTTATGGACAGGTGAACACCGGGGAGCTGTTTTTT CASSYGQVNTGELFF
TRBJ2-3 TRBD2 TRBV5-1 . TGCGCCAGCAGACAAGGACTAGCGGGAGGGCGGAGCACAGATACGCAGTATTTT CASRQGLAGGRSTDTQYF
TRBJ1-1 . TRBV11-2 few TGTGCCAGCAGCTTAGCCTCAGTAACGAACACTGAAGCTTTCTTT CASSLASVTNTEAFF
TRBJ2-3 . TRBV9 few TGTGCCAGCAGCGTAGTCAGGACGGATACGCAGTATTTT CASSVVRTDTQYF
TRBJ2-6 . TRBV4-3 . TGCGCCAGCAGCCAAGGGGACGTCTCTGGGGCCAACGTCCTGACTTTC CASSQGDVSGANVLTF
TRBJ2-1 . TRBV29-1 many TGCAGCGTTGATCATGGCAGAAATGAGCAGTTCTTC CSVDHGRNEQFF
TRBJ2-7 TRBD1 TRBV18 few TGTGCCAGCTCGCCGCGCCAGGCCGGGACAGTATACGAGCAGTACTTC CASSPRQAGTVYEQYF
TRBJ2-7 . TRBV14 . TGTGCCAGCAGCCAAAAACCCTGGGGGGAGTCGGGTGAGCAGTACTTC CASSQKPWGESGEQYF
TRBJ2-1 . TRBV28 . TGTGCCAGCCTAGACTTGCGGGATTACAATGAGCAGTTCTTC CASLDLRDYNEQFF
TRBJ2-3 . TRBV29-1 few TGCAGCGTTAGCCGGGGGACAGAAGTCACAGATACGCAGTATTTT CSVSRGTEVTDTQYF
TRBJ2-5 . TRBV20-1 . TGCAGTGCTAGAGATCCCCAGCGGTCGGAGGCCCAGTACTTC CSARDPQRSEAQYF
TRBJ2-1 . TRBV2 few TGTGCCAGCAGTATCCTGCGGGCAGGCAATGAGCAGTTCTTC CASSILRAGNEQFF
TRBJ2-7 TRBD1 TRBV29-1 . TGCAGCGTGGAGGACAGGGCAAGTTACGAGCAGTACTTC CSVEDRASYEQYF
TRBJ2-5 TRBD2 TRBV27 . TGTGCCACGGGGGGGTACGGGCAGACCCAGTACTTC CATGGYGQTQYF
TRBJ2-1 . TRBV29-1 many TGCAGCGTCGAAACCGGGACTTCCAATGAGCAGTTCTTC CSVETGTSNEQFF
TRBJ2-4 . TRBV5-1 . TGCGCCAGCAGTGGCTCGGGAACCAAAAACATTCAGTACTTC CASSGSGTKNIQYF
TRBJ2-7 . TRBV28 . TGTGCCAGCAGTTTAGGCGGGACAGTAATCTACGAGCAGTACTTC CASSLGGTVIYEQYF
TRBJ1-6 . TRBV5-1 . TGCGCCAGCAGCTTGGCTGGAGGGAACAATTCACCCCTCCACTTT CASSLAGGNNSPLHF
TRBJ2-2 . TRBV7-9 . TGTGCCAGCAGCTTAGAACAGACCGGGGAGCTGTTTTTT CASSLEQTGELFF
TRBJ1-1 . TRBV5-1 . TGCGCCAGCAGCTCGGGACTGGAGAACACTGAAGCTTTCTTT CASSSGLENTEAFF
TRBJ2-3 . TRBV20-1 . TGCAGTGCTAGAGATGATTTGCGGATCACAGATACGCAGTATTTT CSARDDLRITDTQYF
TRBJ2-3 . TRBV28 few TGTGCCAGCAGTTTACCCTTGTCCGAGGATACGCAGTATTTT CASSLPLSEDTQYF
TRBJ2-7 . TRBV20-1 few TGCAGTGCCCCCTCCAGGACTACCTACGAGCAGTACTTC CSAPSRTTYEQYF
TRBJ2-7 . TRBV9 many TGTGCCAGCAGCGTGGGGTACGAGCAGTACTTC CASSVGYEQYF
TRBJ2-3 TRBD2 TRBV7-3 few TGTGCCAGCAAACTAGCGGGAGCGGCAGATACGCAGTATTTT CASKLAGAADTQYF
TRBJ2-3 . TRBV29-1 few TGCAGCGTTGATGCGACTAGCACAGATACGCAGTATTTT CSVDATSTDTQYF
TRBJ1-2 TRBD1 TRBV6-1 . TGTGCCAGCCTTCTCGCCCGACAGGGGGTCGGCTACACCTTC CASLLARQGVGYTF
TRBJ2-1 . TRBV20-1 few TGCAGTGCTACTTTTTTGGGGGTGGGCGGGTCCTTCAATGAGCAGTTCTTC CSATFLGVGGSFNEQFF